What follows describes a single TCR beta chain. At one of its ends the junction is not consistent with the germline gene, which may arise from a read error. The CDR3 is 15 residues long. Germline assignment: CDR1 SGHTA and CDR2 FQGNSA. These data come from a study of glioma-infiltrating T cells. TCR alpha and beta CDR3 regions were amplified from RNA using iRepertoire nested multiplex PCR. Using its own MiXCR run on the multiplex PCR reads, TCRdb lists one record per CDR3 protein. The sample has about 10,000 distinct CDR3 sequences; 50% to 65% are singletons. The V call is TRBV7-2, the J call TRBJ1-5; D is unresolved. Input material: glioma tissue, nonneoplastic brain tissue, or PBMCs (not recorded which). This clonotype was sampled from a human donor with low-grade glioma or glioblastoma, undergoing nonglioma brain surgery, or in good health (not recorded which). The CDR3 protein is CASSPDRGSHQPQHF. The CDR3 coding sequence is TGTGCTAGCAGCCCAGACCGGGGATCGCATCAGCCCCAGCATTTT.